Listed below are T cell receptor beta chains from one sample, sequenced in a study of breast tumors, draining lymph nodes, adjacent tissues. TCRdb re-called the multiplex PCR reads with MiXCR, one entry per CDR3 protein. The top ten hold around 9.9% of the sample, which has approximately 37,000 distinct CDR3 sequences, 36% seen once. The sequenced material came from breast tumor tissue. The receptors shown here come from a female donor with breast cancer. Some clones in this sample may be carry-over from other donors' samples. Each CDR3 is given with its conserved first and last residue. The D gene is left open where the match is weak. Clone size, where shown, is once, few, many, or a class for clones that have expanded.

V gene	clone size	J gene	D gene	CDR3 DNA	CDR3 protein
TRBV7-2	once	TRBJ2-2	-	TGTGCCAGCAACTTAGTCGGCAGCGCGAACACCGGGGAGCGGTTTTTT	CASNLVGSANTGERFF
TRBV29-1	medium-sized	TRBJ2-1	TRBD1	TGCAGCGTTGACCGGACAGGGGCTGACAATGAGCAGTTCTTC	CSVDRTGADNEQFF
TRBV24-1	many	TRBJ2-3	-	TGTGCCACCAGTGACCGCGACGGTACAGATACGCAGTATTTT	CATSDRDGTDTQYF
TRBV20-1	large	TRBJ2-1	-	TGCAGTGCTAGAGTGCGAGGGAGCTACAATGAGCAGTTCTTC	CSARVRGSYNEQFF
TRBV6-1	-	TRBJ2-5	-	TGTGCCAGCACCAGGGTAGGGGGTGGAGGAGAGACCCAGTACTTC	CASTRVGGGGETQYF
TRBV7-2	-	TRBJ2-5	TRBD2	TGTGCCAGCAGCTTAGGGCCCGGGGCGGGGGAACAAGAGACCCAGTACTTC	CASSLGPGAGEQETQYF
TRBV7-9	many	TRBJ2-3	-	TGTGCCAGCAGCTTAGAGCGGGGCACAGATACGCAGTATTTT	CASSLERGTDTQYF
TRBV20-1	many	TRBJ2-1	TRBD1	TGCAGTGCTAGAGATCAACCGGGACAGGGGGGTTCCTACAATGAGCAGTTCTTC	CSARDQPGQGGSYNEQFF
TRBV4-2	-	TRBJ2-3	TRBD2	TGTGCCAGCAGCCATGCTCGACTAGCGGGAGGAGGCACAGATACGCAGTATTTT	CASSHARLAGGGTDTQYF
TRBV7-9	-	TRBJ2-7	-	TGTGCCAGCAGCTTCATGGTCGAGCAGTACTTC	CASSFMVEQYF
TRBV20-1	many	TRBJ2-7	TRBD1	TGCAGTGCTAGCACGGCACAGGGGGTTGAGGGGTTCTCCTACGAGCAGTACTTC	CSASTAQGVEGFSYEQYF
TRBV6-1	many	TRBJ1-2	TRBD1	TGTGCCAGCAGTGAAGGGGGACAGGGCTCCCATGGCTACACCTTC	CASSEGGQGSHGYTF
TRBV19	once	TRBJ2-7	TRBD2	TGTGCCAGTAGTATGACTAGCGGGAGGAGTGAGCAGTACTTC	CASSMTSGRSEQYF
TRBV4-2	many	TRBJ1-3	-	TGTGCCAGCAGCCAAGGAACCCAGGGATGGGGAGCTGGAAACACCATATATTTT	CASSQGTQGWGAGNTIYF
TRBV6-1	many	TRBJ2-7	TRBD1	TGTGCCAGCAAAGGGACAGCTTCCTCCTACGAGCAGTACTTC	CASKGTASSYEQYF
TRBV19	many	TRBJ1-5	-	TGTGCCAGCCATACAGGGACTAATAGCAATCAGCCCCAGCATTTT	CASHTGTNSNQPQHF
TRBV3-1	many	TRBJ2-7	-	TGTGCCAGCAGCCAGGGGGACGGAGCGCAGTACTTC	CASSQGDGAQYF
TRBV7-6	many	TRBJ2-5	-	TGTGCCAGCAGCTCGCAAGAGACCCAGTACTTC	CASSSQETQYF
TRBV5-1	-	TRBJ2-5	-	TGCGCCAGCAGCTTGGAGGCAGAGGGGGAGACCCAGTACTTC	CASSLEAEGETQYF
TRBV7-9	-	TRBJ2-7	TRBD2	TGTGCCAGCAGCTCTAGCGGGAGGGACTACGAGCAGTACTTC	CASSSSGRDYEQYF
TRBV20-1	many	TRBJ2-3	-	TGCAGTGCTCGGGACCCAGACGCCCGCACAGATACGCAGTATTTT	CSARDPDARTDTQYF
TRBV2	many	TRBJ2-2	TRBD2	TGTGCCAGCAGTGAGTCGGCTAGCGGGAGAGTCGGGGAGCTGTTTTTT	CASSESASGRVGELFF
TRBV28	-	TRBJ2-5	-	TGTGCCAGCAGTTCACGGACATTTGGATATCAAGAGACCCAGTACTTC	CASSSRTFGYQETQYF
TRBV7-9	-	TRBJ2-1	TRBD2	TGTGCCAGCAGCCCGGGGGCGGGACTAGCGGGGATTGGCTCCTACAATGAGCAGTTCTTC	CASSPGAGLAGIGSYNEQFF
TRBV20-1	many	TRBJ1-2	-	TGCAGTGCAAAGCACAGGGAGACCTATGGCTACACCTTC	CSAKHRETYGYTF
TRBV7-2	-	TRBJ2-1	-	TGTGCCAGCAGCTCCCGACTAGGTGCAGGTGAGCAGTTCTTC	CASSSRLGAGEQFF
TRBV28	many	TRBJ2-5	TRBD1	TGTGCCAGCAGCACGGGACAGCAAGAGACCCAGTACTTC	CASSTGQQETQYF
TRBV20-1	many	TRBJ1-3	TRBD1	TGCAGTGCTAGAGATGTCAGGGGGACTGGAAACACCATATATTTT	CSARDVRGTGNTIYF
TRBV19	-	TRBJ1-1	-	TGTGCCAGTATCGACAGGAACGAAGCTTTCTTT	CASIDRNEAFF
TRBV12-5	-	TRBJ2-7	-	TGTGCTAGTGCCAGGACCTCGAGCTCCTACGAGCAGTACTTC	CASARTSSSYEQYF